This T cell receptor (beta chain) appears in the sequencing data of a study of T-cell memory formation after mild COVID-19. Overall study results and limits: Within pre-infection memory, some responding clones were found, suggesting cross-reactive memory joined. What remained unconfirmed was the SARS-CoV-2 specificity of second-wave clones peaking on day 37.

Sample barcodes and UMIs were carried by the TCR alpha and TCR beta cDNA libraries that 5'RACE generated with constant-segment primers. MiXCR, applied by TCRdb to the 5' RACE reads, yields one record per CDR3 protein. In the table there are 450,000 to 650,000 distinct CDR3 sequences, roughly 20% of which are singletons. This CDR3 comprises 14 residues. The germline gives CDR1 SGHTA, CDR2 FQGTGA. Losses at the gene ends were 4 bases for V and 1 base for J; bases not matched to a gene: 4. Turning to this clonotype: The antigen remains undetermined.

Sequencing was done on a sample of PBMCs or a T cell subset sorted from them (not recorded which). The source is an adult woman who had mild COVID-19 (a few samples of this study predate the infection). Cell type and time point are not known. The chain is built from TRBV7-3 and TRBJ2-7, with 7 bases identical to TRBD1. CDR3 loop: CASSSSRGSYEQYF. In nucleotides, the CDR3 is TGTGCCAGCAGCTCGTCCAGGGGGTCCTACGAGCAGTACTTC.